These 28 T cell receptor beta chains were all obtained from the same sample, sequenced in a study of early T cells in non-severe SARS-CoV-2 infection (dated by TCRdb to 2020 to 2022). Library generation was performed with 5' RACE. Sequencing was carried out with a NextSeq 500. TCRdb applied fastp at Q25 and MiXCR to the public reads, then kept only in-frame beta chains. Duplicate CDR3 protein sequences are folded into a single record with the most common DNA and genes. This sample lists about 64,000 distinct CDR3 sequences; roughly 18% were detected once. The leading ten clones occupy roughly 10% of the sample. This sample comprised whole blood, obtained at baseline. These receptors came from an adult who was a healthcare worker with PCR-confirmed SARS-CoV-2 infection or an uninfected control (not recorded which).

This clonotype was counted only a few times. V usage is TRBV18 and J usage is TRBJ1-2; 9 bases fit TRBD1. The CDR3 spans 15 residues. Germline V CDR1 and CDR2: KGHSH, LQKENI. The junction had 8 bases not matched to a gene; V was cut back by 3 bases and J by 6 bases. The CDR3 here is CASSPRDRVGDGYTF. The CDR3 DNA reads TGTGCCAGCTCACCGAGGGACAGGGTAGGAGATGGCTACACCTTC. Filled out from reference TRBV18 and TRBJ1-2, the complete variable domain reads NAGVMQNPRHLVRRRGQEARLRCSPMKGHSHVYWYRQLPEEGLKFMVYLQKENIIDESGMPKERFSAEFPKEGPSILRIQQVVRGDSAAYFCASSPRDRVGDGYTFGSGTRLTVV.

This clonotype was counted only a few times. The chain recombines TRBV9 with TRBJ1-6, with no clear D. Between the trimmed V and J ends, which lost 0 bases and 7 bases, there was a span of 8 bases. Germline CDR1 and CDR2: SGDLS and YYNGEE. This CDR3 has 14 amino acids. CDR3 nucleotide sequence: TGTGCCAGCAGCGTAGGGTGGTACAATTCACCCCTCCACTTT. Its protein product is CASSVGWYNSPLHF.

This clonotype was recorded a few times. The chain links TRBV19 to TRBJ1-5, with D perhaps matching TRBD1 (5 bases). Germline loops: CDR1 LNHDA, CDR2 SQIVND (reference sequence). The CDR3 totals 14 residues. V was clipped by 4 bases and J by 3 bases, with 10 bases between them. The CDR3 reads CASSKGRNNQPQHF. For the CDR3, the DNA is TGTGCCAGTAGTAAGGGGAGGAACAATCAGCCCCAGCATTTT.

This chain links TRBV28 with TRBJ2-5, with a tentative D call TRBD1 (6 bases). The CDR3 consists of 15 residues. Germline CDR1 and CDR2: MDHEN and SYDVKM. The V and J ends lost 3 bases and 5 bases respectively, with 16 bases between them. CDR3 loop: CASSFVRGAYETQYF. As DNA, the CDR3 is TGTGCCAGCAGTTTTGTCAGGGGTGCTTATGAGACCCAGTACTTC. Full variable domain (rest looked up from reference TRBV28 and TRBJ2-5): DVKVTQSSRYLVKRTGEKVFLECVQDMDHENMFWYRQDPGLGLRLIYFSYDVKMKEKGDIPEGYSVSREKKERFSLILESASTNQTSMYLCASSFVRGAYETQYFGPGTRLLVL.

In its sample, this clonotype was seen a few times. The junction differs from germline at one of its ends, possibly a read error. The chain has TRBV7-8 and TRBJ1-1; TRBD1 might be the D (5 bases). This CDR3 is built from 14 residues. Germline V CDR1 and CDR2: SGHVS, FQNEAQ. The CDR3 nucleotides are TGTGCCAGCAGCTCCCGCAGGGATTCCACTGAAGTTTTCTTT. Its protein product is CASSSRRDSTEVFF.

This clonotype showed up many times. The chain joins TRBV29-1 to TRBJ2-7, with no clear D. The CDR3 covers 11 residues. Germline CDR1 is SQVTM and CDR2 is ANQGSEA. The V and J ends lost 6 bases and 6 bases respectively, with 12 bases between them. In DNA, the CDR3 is TGCAGCGTCGAAAGGAAGGCCGAGCAGTACTTC. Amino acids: CSVERKAEQYF.

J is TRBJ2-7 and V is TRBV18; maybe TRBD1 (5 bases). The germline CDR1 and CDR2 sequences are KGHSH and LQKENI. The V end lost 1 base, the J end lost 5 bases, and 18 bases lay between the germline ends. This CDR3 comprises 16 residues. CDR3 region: CASSPQADTLGNEQYF. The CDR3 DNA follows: TGTGCCAGCTCACCACAGGCGGACACTTTAGGGAACGAGCAGTACTTC.

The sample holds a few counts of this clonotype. For the CDR3, the DNA is TGTGCCAGCAGTCGAGGGAGGGGTTACACCGGGGAGCTGTTTTTT. Residues: CASSRGRGYTGELFF. The chain uses TRBV25-1 and TRBJ2-2, with 7 bases aligning to TRBD2. The germline gives CDR1 MGHDK, CDR2 SYGVNS. The CDR3 spans 15 residues. Unmatched junction bases numbered 6, after V lost 5 bases and J lost 3 bases. Based on the CDR3 plus reference TRBV25-1 and TRBJ2-2, the full variable domain is EADIYQTPRYLVIGTGKKITLECSQTMGHDKMYWYQQDPGMELHLIHYSYGVNSTEKGDLSSESTVSRIRTEHFPLTLESARPSHTSQYLCASSRGRGYTGELFFGEGSRLTVL.

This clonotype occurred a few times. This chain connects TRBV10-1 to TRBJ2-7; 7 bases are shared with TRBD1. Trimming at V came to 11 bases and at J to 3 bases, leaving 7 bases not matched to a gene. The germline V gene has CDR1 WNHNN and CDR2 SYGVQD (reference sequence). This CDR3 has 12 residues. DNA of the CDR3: TGCGCCTACTACAGGGGCAACTACGAGCAGTACTTC. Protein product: CAYYRGNYEQYF.

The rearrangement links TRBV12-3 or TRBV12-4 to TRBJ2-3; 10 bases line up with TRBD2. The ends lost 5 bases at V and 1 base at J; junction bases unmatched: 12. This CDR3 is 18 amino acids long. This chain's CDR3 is CASSARHFSGGRTDTQYF. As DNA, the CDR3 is TGTGCCAGCAGTGCCCGCCATTTTAGCGGGGGGCGCACAGATACGCAGTATTTT.

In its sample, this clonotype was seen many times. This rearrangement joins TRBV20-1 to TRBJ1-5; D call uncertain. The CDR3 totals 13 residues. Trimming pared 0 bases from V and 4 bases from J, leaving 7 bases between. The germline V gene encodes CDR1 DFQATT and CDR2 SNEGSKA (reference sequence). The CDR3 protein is CSARDMTNQPQHF. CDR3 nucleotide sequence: TGCAGTGCTAGAGATATGACTAATCAGCCCCAGCATTTT.

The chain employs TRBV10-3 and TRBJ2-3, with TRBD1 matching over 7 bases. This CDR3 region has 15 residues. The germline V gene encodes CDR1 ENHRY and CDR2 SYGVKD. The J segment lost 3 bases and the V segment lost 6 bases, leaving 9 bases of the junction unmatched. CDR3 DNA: TGTGCCATCAGGAGCCCGGGACAGCAAACAGATACGCAGTATTTT. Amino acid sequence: CAIRSPGQQTDTQYF.

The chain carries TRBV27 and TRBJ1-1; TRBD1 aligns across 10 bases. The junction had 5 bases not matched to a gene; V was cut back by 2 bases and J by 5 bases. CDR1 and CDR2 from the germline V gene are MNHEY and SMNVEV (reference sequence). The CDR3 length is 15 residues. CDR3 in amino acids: CASSLRGQGSTEAFF. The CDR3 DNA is TGTGCCAGCAGTTTACGGGGACAGGGGAGTACTGAAGCTTTCTTT.

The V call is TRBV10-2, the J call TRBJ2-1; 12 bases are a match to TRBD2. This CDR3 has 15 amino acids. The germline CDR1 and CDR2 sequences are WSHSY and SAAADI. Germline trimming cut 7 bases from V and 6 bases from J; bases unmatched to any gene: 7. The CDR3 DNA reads TGCGCCAGCAACCCTAGCGGGGGGGGCTTCAATGAGCAGTTCTTC. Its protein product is CASNPSGGGFNEQFF.

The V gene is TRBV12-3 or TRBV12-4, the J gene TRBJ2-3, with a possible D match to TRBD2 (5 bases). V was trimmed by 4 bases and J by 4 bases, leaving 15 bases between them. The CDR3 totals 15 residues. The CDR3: CASSSPRSSADTQYF. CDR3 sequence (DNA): TGTGCCAGCAGTTCCCCCCGCAGTAGCGCAGATACGCAGTATTTT.

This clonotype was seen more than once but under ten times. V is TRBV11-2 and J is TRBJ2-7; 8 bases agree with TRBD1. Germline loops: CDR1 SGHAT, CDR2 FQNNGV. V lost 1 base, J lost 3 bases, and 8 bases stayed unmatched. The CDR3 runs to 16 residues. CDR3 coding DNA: TGTGCCAGCAGCTTAGTCGTTGCCGGACAGGGCTACGAGCAGTACTTC. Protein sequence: CASSLVVAGQGYEQYF.

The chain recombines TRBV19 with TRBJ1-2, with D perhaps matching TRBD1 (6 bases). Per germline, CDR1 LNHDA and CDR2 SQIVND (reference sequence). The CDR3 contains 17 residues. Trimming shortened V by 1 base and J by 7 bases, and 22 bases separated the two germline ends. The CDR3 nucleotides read TGTGCCAGTAGTATAGGAGTGGACAGTATACGAATTGGTGGCTACACCTTC. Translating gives CASSIGVDSIRIGGYTF.

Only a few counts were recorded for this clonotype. The CDR3 loop reads CASSLVVTSGRPNEQFF. The CDR3 DNA follows: TGTGCCAGCAGCTTAGTTGTCACTAGCGGGAGACCTAATGAGCAGTTCTTC. The chain joins TRBV7-9 to TRBJ2-1; TRBD2 agrees at 11 bases. V shed 1 base, J shed 7 bases, and the junction held 9 bases outside the gene matches. CDR1 is SEHNR, CDR2 FQNEAQ, per germline (reference sequence). This CDR3 has 17 amino acids.

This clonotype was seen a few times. For the CDR3, the DNA is TGTGCCAGCTCTCGCGGACAGGGGGCAAGTTACGAGCAGTACTTC. Its translation: CASSRGQGASYEQYF. The chain links TRBV18 to TRBJ2-7, with 11 positions matching TRBD1. Per germline, CDR1 KGHSH and CDR2 LQKENI. CDR3 length: 15 residues. V was clipped by 6 bases and J by 4 bases; unmatched bases: 8.

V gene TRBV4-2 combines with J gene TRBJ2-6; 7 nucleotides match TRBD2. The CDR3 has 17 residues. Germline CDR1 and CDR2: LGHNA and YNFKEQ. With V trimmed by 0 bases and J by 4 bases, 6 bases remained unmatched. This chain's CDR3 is CASSQEGRGSGANVLTF. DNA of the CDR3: TGTGCCAGCAGCCAAGAAGGGCGGGGGTCCGGGGCCAACGTCCTGACTTTC.

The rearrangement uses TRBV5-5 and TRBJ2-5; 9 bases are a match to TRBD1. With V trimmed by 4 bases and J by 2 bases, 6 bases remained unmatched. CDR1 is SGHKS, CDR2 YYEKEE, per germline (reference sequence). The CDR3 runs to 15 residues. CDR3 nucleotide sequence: TGTGCCAGCAGCCCCCGACAGGGGGATCAAGAGACCCAGTACTTC. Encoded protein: CASSPRQGDQETQYF.

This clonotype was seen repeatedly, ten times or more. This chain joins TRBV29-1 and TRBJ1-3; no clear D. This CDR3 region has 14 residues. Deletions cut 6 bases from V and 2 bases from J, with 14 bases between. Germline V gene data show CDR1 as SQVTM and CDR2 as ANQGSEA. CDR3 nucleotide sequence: TGCAGCGTCCGATTTCCGGTGACTGGAAACACCATATATTTT. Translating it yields CSVRFPVTGNTIYF. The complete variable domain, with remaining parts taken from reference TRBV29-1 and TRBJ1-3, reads SAVISQKPSRDICQRGTSLTIQCQVDSQVTMMFWYRQQPGQSLTLIATANQGSEATYESGFVIDKFPISRPNLTFSTLTVSNMSPEDSSIYLCSVRFPVTGNTIYFGEGSWLTVV.

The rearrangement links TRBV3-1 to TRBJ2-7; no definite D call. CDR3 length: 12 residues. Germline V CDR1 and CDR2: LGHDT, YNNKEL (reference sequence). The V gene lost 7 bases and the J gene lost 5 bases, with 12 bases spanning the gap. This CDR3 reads CASTNLADEQYF. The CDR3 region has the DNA TGTGCCAGCACTAACCTCGCGGACGAGCAGTACTTC.

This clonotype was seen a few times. CDR3 region: CSGGESSYNEQFF. CDR3 nucleotide sequence: TGCAGCGGGGGGGAGAGCTCCTACAATGAGCAGTTCTTC. The chain links TRBV20-1 to TRBJ2-1; 8 nucleotides line up with TRBD2. The CDR3 runs 13 residues. Germline assignment: CDR1 DFQATT and CDR2 SNEGSKA (reference sequence).

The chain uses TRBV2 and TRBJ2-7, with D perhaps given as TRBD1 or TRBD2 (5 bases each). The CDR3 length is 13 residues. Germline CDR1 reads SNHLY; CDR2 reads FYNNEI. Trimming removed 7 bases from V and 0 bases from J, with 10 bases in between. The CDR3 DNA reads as TGTGCCAGCATTAAGGGACCCTCCTACGAGCAGTACTTC. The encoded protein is CASIKGPSYEQYF.

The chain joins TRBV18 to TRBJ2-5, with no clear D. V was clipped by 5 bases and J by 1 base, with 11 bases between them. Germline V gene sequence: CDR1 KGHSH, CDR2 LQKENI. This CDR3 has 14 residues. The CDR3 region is CASSTTLIQETQYF. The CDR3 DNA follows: TGTGCCAGCTCAACGACACTGATCCAAGAGACCCAGTACTTC.

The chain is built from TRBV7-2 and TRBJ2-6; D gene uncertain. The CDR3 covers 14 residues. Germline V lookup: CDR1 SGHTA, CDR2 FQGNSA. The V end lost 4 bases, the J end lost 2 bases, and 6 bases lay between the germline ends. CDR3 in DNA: TGTGCCAGCAGCTACGGACCTGGGGCCAACGTCCTGACTTTC. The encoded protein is CASSYGPGANVLTF.

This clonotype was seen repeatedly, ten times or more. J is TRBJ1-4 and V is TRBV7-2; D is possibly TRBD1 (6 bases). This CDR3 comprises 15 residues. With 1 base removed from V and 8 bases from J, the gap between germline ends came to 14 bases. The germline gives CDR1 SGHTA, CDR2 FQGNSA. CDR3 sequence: CASSLVFGGDEKLFF. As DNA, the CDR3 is TGTGCCAGCAGCTTAGTTTTCGGGGGCGACGAAAAACTGTTTTTT.